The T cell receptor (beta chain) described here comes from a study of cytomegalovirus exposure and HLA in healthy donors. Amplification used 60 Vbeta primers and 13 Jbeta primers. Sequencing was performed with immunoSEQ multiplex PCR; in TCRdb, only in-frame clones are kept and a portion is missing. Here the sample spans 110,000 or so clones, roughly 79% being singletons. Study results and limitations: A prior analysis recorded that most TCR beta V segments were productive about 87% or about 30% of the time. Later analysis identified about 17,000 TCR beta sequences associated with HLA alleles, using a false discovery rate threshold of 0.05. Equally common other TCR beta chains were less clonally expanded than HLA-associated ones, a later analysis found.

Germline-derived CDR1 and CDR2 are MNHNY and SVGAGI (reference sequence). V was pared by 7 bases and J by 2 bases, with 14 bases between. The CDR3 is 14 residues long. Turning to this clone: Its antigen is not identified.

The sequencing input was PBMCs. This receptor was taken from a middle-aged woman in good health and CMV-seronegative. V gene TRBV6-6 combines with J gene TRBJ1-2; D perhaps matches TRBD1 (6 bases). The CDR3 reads CASIPGTINYGYTF. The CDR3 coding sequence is TGTGCCAGCATTCCTGGGACAATAAACTATGGCTACACCTTC.